The 21 T cell receptor beta chains given below trace back to one sample, sequenced in a study of T cell responses to AZD1222 COVID-19 vaccine. This table comes from immunoSEQ multiplex PCR, and its TCRdb copy is limited to in-frame clones, with some not included. This table has roughly 100,000 clones, about four fifths appearing once. Sample: peripheral blood, taken on day 0 of AZD1222 vaccination. These receptors came from an adult in good health.

Remarks on this clone: As the CDR3 is not closed by the conserved phenylalanine or tryptophan, this likely results from a read error. The DNA is omitted, as the CDR3 cannot be located on it reliably, and the CDR3 follows TCRdb's listing. V usage is TRBV28 and J usage is TRBJ1-1. In germline, CDR1 is MDHEN, CDR2 SYDVKM. The CDR3 length equals 13 residues, ends included. The CDR3 here is CASSPTGGPTPLL.

This clone was observed a single time. This chain joins TRBV3-1 (or the pseudogene TRBV3-2) and TRBJ1-3; D is possibly TRBD1 (5 bases). CDR1 is LGHDT, CDR2 YNNKEL, per germline (reference sequence). This CDR3 comprises 16 residues. V was cut by 7 bases and J by 3 bases, with 19 bases left in between. The DNA of the CDR3 is TGTGCCAGCACCCTAGGGACGTCAGGAGTTGGAAACACCATATATTTT. This codes for CASTLGTSGVGNTIYF.

This clone has a handful of counts. V and J are TRBV7-9 and TRBJ1-1; tentative D call: TRBD1 (6 bases). The CDR3 has 14 residues. Trimming removed 3 bases from V and 4 bases from J, with 12 bases in between. Germline-derived CDR1 and CDR2 are SEHNR and FQNEAQ (reference sequence). This CDR3 reads CASSFRGGSTEAFF. In nucleotides, the CDR3 is TGTGCCAGCAGCTTCAGGGGTGGGAGCACTGAAGCTTTCTTT.

The gene calls are TRBV19 and TRBJ1-1; D might be TRBD1 (6 bases). The CDR3 spans 15 residues. V was clipped by 6 bases and J by 0 bases, with 14 bases between them. CDR1 is LNHDA and CDR2 is SQIVND in the germline V gene (reference sequence). CDR3 in DNA: TGTGCCAGTAGCCCAGCAGGGGCCATGAACACTGAAGCTTTCTTT. It yields the protein CASSPAGAMNTEAFF.

The rearrangement links TRBV6-6 to TRBJ1-1, with D possibly being TRBD1 (5 bases). V was trimmed by 7 bases and J by 4 bases, leaving 13 bases between them. From germline, CDR1 is MNHNY and CDR2 SVGAGI (reference sequence). CDR3 length: 13 residues. The chain's CDR3 is CASNRGEITEAFF. CDR3 sequence (DNA): TGTGCCAGCAATAGGGGCGAGATCACTGAAGCTTTCTTT.

The chain links TRBV19 to TRBJ2-1; 10 positions agree with TRBD2. V was pared by 4 bases and J by 7 bases, with 7 bases of the junction left unmatched. Germline CDR1 and CDR2: LNHDA and SQIVND (reference sequence). This CDR3 contains 15 residues. This CDR3 is CASSTLAGMWNEQFF. The CDR3 DNA follows: TGTGCCAGTAGTACACTAGCGGGAATGTGGAATGAGCAGTTCTTC.

This clone was detected only once. This chain's CDR3 is CATSDLGQGSYANTGELFF. The CDR3 region has the DNA TGTGCCACCAGTGACCTTGGACAGGGAAGTTACGCGAACACCGGGGAGCTGTTTTTT. The V call is TRBV24-1, the J call TRBJ2-2; TRBD1 matches at 8 bases. Trimming cost V 4 bases and J 0 bases; bases outside gene matches: 12. This CDR3 contains 19 residues. Germline loops: CDR1 KGHDR, CDR2 SFDVKD.

V is TRBV2 and J is TRBJ2-5; no firm D call. Germline V gene sequence: CDR1 SNHLY, CDR2 FYNNEI. V was cut by 4 bases and J by 3 bases, with 9 bases left in between. This CDR3 contains 13 residues. The CDR3 here is CASSVYREETQYF. The CDR3 DNA is TGTGCCAGCAGTGTGTATAGGGAAGAGACCCAGTACTTC. Full variable domain (rest looked up from reference TRBV2 and TRBJ2-5): EPEVTQTPSHQVTQMGQEVILRCVPISNHLYFYWYRQILGQKVEFLVSFYNNEISEKSEIFDDQFSVERPDGSNFTLKIRSTKLEDSAMYFCASSVYREETQYFGPGTRLLVL.

The chain recombines TRBV6-5 with TRBJ1-2; TRBD1 is a possible D gene (6 bases). The CDR3 is 15 amino acids. CDR1 is MNHEY and CDR2 is SVGAGI in the germline V gene. V lost 2 bases and J lost 2, with 12 bases in between. Here the CDR3 reads CASSYTGGGNYGYTF. The CDR3 nucleotides are TGTGCCAGCAGTTACACGGGGGGCGGGAACTATGGCTACACCTTC.

The J gene is TRBJ2-4, the V gene TRBV9; D may be TRBD1 (5 bases). The ends were cut back, 0 bases at V and 11 bases at J, with 9 bases in the middle. Germline V gene sequence: CDR1 SGDLS, CDR2 YYNGEE. This CDR3 spans 12 amino acids. Written as DNA, the CDR3 is TGTGCCAGCAGCGTAGAGGAAGGGGTTCAGTACTTC. Protein product: CASSVEEGVQYF.

This sequence joins TRBV4-2 and TRBJ2-1, with 7 positions matching TRBD2. Unmatched junction bases numbered 9, after V lost 0 bases and J lost 7 bases. Germline assignment: CDR1 LGHNA and CDR2 YNFKEQ. This CDR3 contains 16 residues. Written as DNA, the CDR3 is TGTGCCAGCAGCCAAGATCTAGCGGCGGATTCAAATGAGCAGTTCTTC. This sequence encodes CASSQDLAADSNEQFF.

The chain carries TRBV7-2 and TRBJ1-2; D call uncertain. CDR1 and CDR2 from the germline V gene are SGHTA and FQGNSA. The V end lost 4 bases, the J end lost 4 bases, and 7 bases lay between the germline ends. This CDR3 spans 12 amino acids. Here the CDR3 DNA reads TGTGCCAGCAGCTCCAACCTCTATGGCTACACCTTC. It specifies CASSSNLYGYTF.

The chain recombines TRBV18 with TRBJ1-6; D perhaps matches TRBD1 (6 bases). Germline V CDR1 and CDR2: KGHSH, LQKENI. CDR3 size: 19 residues. Between the trimmed V and J ends, which lost 2 bases and 7 bases, there was a span of 24 bases. The CDR3 sequence is CASSPNPPGSRTANSPLHF. The CDR3 DNA reads as TGTGCCAGCTCACCAAATCCCCCCGGGAGTAGGACAGCCAATTCACCCCTCCACTTT.

The chain uses TRBV7-2 and TRBJ1-5; TRBD1 agrees at 11 bases. The length of the CDR3 is 16 residues. The V gene end was trimmed by 3 bases and the J gene end by 4 bases; junction bases not matched to a gene: 5. Germline-derived CDR1 and CDR2 are SGHTA and FQGNSA. In DNA, the CDR3 is TGTGCCAGCAGCTTGGTCGGGACAGGGGGGAATCAGCCCCAGCATTTT. Amino acids: CASSLVGTGGNQPQHF.

The gene calls are TRBV12-5 and TRBJ1-3, with D maybe TRBD1 (6 bases). The germline CDR1 and CDR2 sequences are LGHNT and FRNRAP. The CDR3 consists of 14 residues. V gave up 0 bases and J gave up 5 bases, with 8 bases separating them. The CDR3 DNA follows: TGTGCTAGTGGTTTGGTAACAGGGAGAAACACCATATATTTT. Amino acid sequence: CASGLVTGRNTIYF.

The J gene is TRBJ1-5, the V gene TRBV7-3; a weak D match, TRBD1 (6 bases). Germline assignment: CDR1 SGHTA and CDR2 FQGTGA. Between the trimmed V and J ends, which lost 5 bases and 1 base, there was a span of 9 bases. The CDR3 is 14 residues long. CDR3 sequence (DNA): TGTGCCAGCAGCCCAACAGGGAGCAATCAGCCCCAGCATTTT. It yields the protein CASSPTGSNQPQHF.

The genes are TRBV7-8 and TRBJ2-3; either TRBD1 or TRBD2 may supply D (5 bases each). Trimming removed 3 bases at V and 4 bases at J, with 8 bases between. Looked up from germline, CDR1 is SGHVS and CDR2 is FQNEAQ. This CDR3 region has 13 residues. The CDR3 nucleotides read TGTGCCAGCAGCTTGTGGGGGTCAGATACGCAGTATTTT. This sequence encodes CASSLWGSDTQYF.

This chain uses TRBV24-1 with TRBJ2-2, with 14 bases matching TRBD2. CDR1 and CDR2 from the germline V gene are KGHDR and SFDVKD. Losses at the gene ends were 9 bases for V and 8 bases for J; bases not matched to a gene: 7. The CDR3 runs 15 residues. CDR3 protein: CATPGTSGSDGELFF. The CDR3 bases are TGTGCCACCCCCGGGACTAGCGGGAGTGATGGGGAGCTGTTTTTT.

This CDR3 reads CASSQRDQNIQYF. The DNA of the CDR3 is TGTGCCAGCAGTCAGCGGGACCAAAACATTCAGTACTTC. J is TRBJ2-4 and V is TRBV13; 7 bases line up with TRBD2. In germline, CDR1 is PRHDT, CDR2 FYEKMQ (reference sequence). Trimming took 6 bases from V and 5 from J; bases not matched to a gene: 4. The CDR3 consists of 13 residues.

The rearrangement links TRBV15 to TRBJ1-3; D gene unclear. The CDR3 totals 13 residues. In germline, CDR1 is LNHNV, CDR2 YYDKDF (reference sequence). Trimming took off 8 bases at V and 0 bases at J, with 8 bases between the two ends. In DNA form, the CDR3 reads TGTGCCACCGGAGTGGGCTCTGGAAACACCATATATTTT. The encoded protein is CATGVGSGNTIYF.

The chain recombines TRBV18 with TRBJ2-3, with D uncertain. Trimming stripped 6 bases from V and 4 bases from J, with 8 bases between. The CDR3 runs 12 residues. Germline V gene sequence: CDR1 KGHSH, CDR2 LQKENI. The CDR3 here is CASSPAPDTQYF. CDR3 nucleotide sequence: TGTGCCAGCTCCCCTGCCCCAGATACGCAGTATTTT.